This record concerns one T cell receptor beta chain sequence. What it binds is not known. Profiled with immunoSEQ multiplex PCR; TCRdb holds only in-frame clones, not every one. The repertoire holds 98,000 or so clones, with around 86% as singletons. This record comes from a study of graft-versus-host responses after intestinal transplantation. Turning to the study itself: Anti-thymocyte globulin induction preceded about 3 years of tacrolimus and steroid maintenance in all recipients.

Study-level results: Individuals who had graft-donor T cell macrochimerism had allografts that showed high graft-versus-host to host-versus-graft clonal ratios. There was an association between peak levels of circulating GvH clones and early post-transplant HvG declines. Present in recipient marrow, GvH clones included some that appeared first in ileum or blood.

Germline CDR1 reads SGHNT; CDR2 reads YYREEE (reference sequence). The CDR3 loop spans 18 amino acids. V shed 4 bases, J shed 10 bases, and the junction held 17 bases outside the gene matches. This rearrangement joins TRBV5-4 to TRBJ1-6; 10 bases are a match to TRBD1. The source of this sequence is a human patient who received an intestinal transplant, so some T cells may come from the graft donor. The specimen was PBMCs, collected 255 days after intestinal transplant. The CDR3 is CASSRGTGVNSGNSPLHF. The CDR3 nucleotides read TGTGCCAGCAGCCGCGGGACAGGGGTAAATTCGGGTAACTCACCCCTCCACTTT.